This T cell receptor beta chain was sequenced for a study of T cell responses to AZD1222 COVID-19 vaccine. Sequencing was performed with immunoSEQ multiplex PCR; in TCRdb, only in-frame clones are kept and a portion is missing. Among over 120,000 clones listed, about 92% were seen once. Trimming took 4 bases from V and 10 from J, leaving 13 bases between them. The CDR3 consists of 12 residues. Germline lookup yields CDR1 MNHEY and CDR2 SVGAGI. The gene calls are TRBV6-5 and TRBJ1-1; the D gene is possibly TRBD1 (6 bases). The sequencing used peripheral blood, collected on day 0 of AZD1222 vaccination. The receptor's source is an adult in good health. The CDR3 region has the DNA TGTGCCAGCAGTTCCCCTCAGGGGAGAGCTTTCTTT. Amino acids: CASSSPQGRAFF.